Presented here are 29 T cell receptor beta chains from one specimen sequenced in a study of blood T cells in healthy people across ages. A sample-barcoded 5' primer and a J-beta primer mix were used in a second PCR of roughly 6 to 11 cycles. TCRdb recomputed calls from the 5' RACE reads with MiXCR, one row per CDR3 protein. Of approximately 850,000 distinct CDR3 sequences in the sample, 58% were seen once. The sample was blood. All receptors come from a man younger than 45 in good health.

This clonotype was seen only once. The chain combines TRBV5-5 with TRBJ1-1; D is uncertain. From germline, CDR1 is SGHKS and CDR2 YYEKEE (reference sequence). V dropped 0 bases and J dropped 1 base, with 10 bases sitting between them. This CDR3 has 15 residues. CDR3 in DNA: TGTGCCAGCAGCTTGGGGGCAGGTTCGAACACTGAAGCTTTCTTT. As protein: CASSLGAGSNTEAFF. Combining the CDR3 with reference TRBV5-5 and TRBJ1-1 gives the whole variable domain DAGVTQSPTHLIKTRGQQVTLRCSPISGHKSVSWYQQVLGQGPQFIFQYYEKEERGRGNFPDRFSARQFPNYSSELNVNALLLGDSALYLCASSLGAGSNTEAFFGQGTRLTVV.

The chain carries TRBV29-1 and TRBJ2-2; D might be TRBD2 (5 bases). The germline CDR1 and CDR2 sequences are SQVTM and ANQGSEA. There are 14 residues in the CDR3. V lost 7 bases to trimming and J lost 0 bases, with 12 bases between them. CDR3 nucleotide sequence: TGCAGCGCCTCAGGACTTTCGAACACCGGGGAGCTGTTTTTT. Its protein product is CSASGLSNTGELFF.

V usage is TRBV12-3 or TRBV12-4 and J usage is TRBJ1-4; no definite D call. Between the trimmed V and J ends, which lost 8 bases and 3 bases, there was a span of 10 bases. The CDR3 spans 13 residues. CDR3 loop: CASSEAANEKLFF. Here the CDR3 DNA reads TGTGCCAGCTCCGAAGCGGCTAATGAAAAACTGTTTTTT.

This clonotype was picked up a small number of times. The chain links TRBV10-3 to TRBJ2-7, with D possibly TRBD2 on 6 matching bases. Germline V gives CDR1 ENHRY, CDR2 SYGVKD. The CDR3 is made up of 14 amino acids. The V end lost 4 bases, the J end lost 3 bases, and 13 bases lay between the germline ends. The CDR3 DNA reads TGTGCCATCAGTGGGCTAGCGCCAGGCTACGAGCAGTACTTC. Protein sequence: CAISGLAPGYEQYF.

The rearrangement links TRBV5-3 to TRBJ2-3; the D gene could be TRBD1 or TRBD2 (7 bases each). TRBV5-3 is an ORF; its function is uncertain. With 8 bases removed from V and 2 bases from J, the gap between germline ends came to 21 bases. There are 16 residues in the CDR3. The CDR3 coding sequence is TGTGCCAGCAGCCCCGGCAGGGGGAGGGCCACAGATACGCAGTATTTT. This encodes CASSPGRGRATDTQYF.

Concerning this clonotype itself: This clone may be a read error of a much larger clone one base away. V usage is TRBV7-3 and J usage is TRBJ2-1; 8 nucleotides align to TRBD2. The CDR3 runs 11 residues. The V gene's germline CDR1 is SGHTA and CDR2 FQGTGA. The J segment lost 7 bases and the V segment lost 11 bases, leaving 4 bases of the junction unmatched. The CDR3 nucleotides are TGTGCCGGCGGGACTAGGAATGAGCAGTTCTTC. Protein product: CAGGTRNEQFF. The full variable domain, rest sourced from reference TRBV7-3 and TRBJ2-1, is GAGVSQTPSNKVTEKGKYVELRCDPISGHTALYWYRQSLGQGPEFLIYFQGTGAADDSGLPNDRFFAVRPEGSVSTLKIQRTERGDSAVYLCAGGTRNEQFFGPGTRLTVL.

The rearrangement joins TRBV12-3 or TRBV12-4 to TRBJ2-3; D is unresolved. The CDR3 has 12 residues. Trimming cost V 9 bases and J 5 bases, with 12 bases left between them. DNA of the CDR3: TGTGCCAGTTCCTTGTGGGAAGATACGCAGTATTTT. This codes for CASSLWEDTQYF.

The V gene is TRBV29-1, the J gene TRBJ2-5; D assignment may be TRBD1 or TRBD2 (5 bases each). The V and J ends lost 7 bases and 5 bases respectively, with 17 bases between them. CDR1 is SQVTM, CDR2 ANQGSEA, per germline. CDR3 length: 13 amino acids. This CDR3 reads CSANPGEGETQYF. In DNA form, the CDR3 reads TGCAGCGCTAATCCGGGTGAGGGGGAGACCCAGTACTTC.

The chain employs TRBV3-1 and TRBJ2-5; D is perhaps TRBD2 (5 bases). Per the germline V gene, CDR1 is LGHDT and CDR2 is YNNKEL (reference sequence). Trimming pared 4 bases from V and 0 bases from J, leaving 12 bases between. The CDR3 is 15 amino acids. CDR3 loop: CASSRSMRDQETQYF. The CDR3 coding sequence is TGTGCCAGCAGCCGATCCATGCGGGACCAAGAGACCCAGTACTTC.

This clonotype occurred once. One junction end does not reproduce the germline sequence, and a read error may be involved. The chain joins TRBV7-2 to TRBJ2-7; 8 bases are shared with TRBD1. Germline-derived CDR1 and CDR2 are SGHTA and FQGNSA. The CDR3 totals 15 residues. The CDR3 DNA is TGTGCCTGCAGCTCTCAGCACGGACAGGGTTACGAGCAGTACTTC. It encodes CACSSQHGQGYEQYF.

This chain uses TRBV12-3 or TRBV12-4 with TRBJ2-3; 9 bases align to TRBD2. The J segment lost 0 bases and the V segment lost 6 bases, leaving 4 bases of the junction unmatched. This CDR3 has 15 residues. The CDR3 loop reads CASRDSGSSTDTQYF. Here the CDR3 DNA reads TGTGCCAGCAGAGATAGCGGGAGTAGCACAGATACGCAGTATTTT.

There are a few counts of this clonotype. The gene calls are TRBV4-2 and TRBJ1-5; D unclear. The V gene lost 0 bases and the J gene lost 6 bases, with 6 bases spanning the gap. The length of the CDR3 is 13 residues. Germline V lookup: CDR1 LGHNA, CDR2 YNFKEQ. CDR3: CASSQDWGQPQHF. The CDR3 DNA sequence: TGTGCCAGCAGCCAAGATTGGGGTCAGCCCCAGCATTTT.

The CDR3 loop reads CAWSVWVNEAFF. CDR3 nucleotide sequence: TGTGCCTGGAGTGTATGGGTTAATGAAGCTTTCTTT. The rearrangement uses TRBV30 and TRBJ1-1; D uncertain. Per germline, CDR1 GTSNPN and CDR2 SVGIG (reference sequence). V was pared by 0 bases and J by 7 bases, with 9 bases between. The length of the CDR3 is 12 residues.

This clonotype was observed a few times. The rearrangement uses TRBV20-1 and TRBJ2-1, with 13 bases identical to TRBD2. V trimming: 6 bases; J trimming: 7 bases; junction bases outside the gene matches: 6. CDR1 and CDR2 from the germline V gene are DFQATT and SNEGSKA (reference sequence). The CDR3 has 14 amino acids. CDR3 DNA sequence: TGCAGTGCGAACGGACTAGCGGGAGATAATGAGCAGTTCTTC. This codes for CSANGLAGDNEQFF.

The chain uses TRBV3-1 and TRBJ1-1; D remains ambiguous. The germline V gene encodes CDR1 LGHDT and CDR2 YNNKEL (reference sequence). Between the trimmed V and J ends, which lost 1 base and 2 bases, there was a span of 5 bases. The CDR3 covers 13 residues. CDR3 in DNA: TGTGCCAGCAGCCAAGTCCCTAACACTGAAGCTTTCTTT. It is translated as CASSQVPNTEAFF. The variable domain in full, with the rest retrieved from reference TRBV3-1 and TRBJ1-1, is DTAVSQTPKYLVTQMGNDKSIKCEQNLGHDTMYWYKQDSKKFLKIMFSYNNKELIINETVPNRFSPKSPDKAHLNLHINSLELGDSAVYFCASSQVPNTEAFFGQGTRLTVV.

The chain carries TRBV5-1 and TRBJ1-2; a possible D gene is TRBD1 (5 bases). The CDR3 length is 16 residues. Trimming took 4 bases from V and 4 from J, leaving 20 bases between them. CDR1 and CDR2 (germline): SGHRS, YFSETQ. CDR3 bases: TGCGCCAGCAGCCCGGGGCTACAGGAGACCCTCTATGGCTACACCTTC. Encoded protein: CASSPGLQETLYGYTF.

This rearrangement joins TRBV12-3 or TRBV12-4 to TRBJ2-7, with D possibly TRBD1 on 6 matching bases. Trimming pared 6 bases from V and 0 bases from J, leaving 15 bases between. The CDR3 sequence is 15 residues long. The DNA of the CDR3 is TGTGCCAGCAGCTCTCTCCCCAGGGGCTCCTACGAGCAGTACTTC. It specifies CASSSLPRGSYEQYF.

The gene calls are TRBV29-1 and TRBJ1-1; D perhaps matches TRBD1 (6 bases). Germline assignment: CDR1 SQVTM and CDR2 ANQGSEA. The CDR3 runs 13 residues. V lost 5 bases and J 0 bases, leaving 10 bases between the germline ends. The CDR3 loop is CSVNRAMNTEAFF. In DNA form, the CDR3 reads TGCAGCGTTAACAGGGCAATGAACACTGAAGCTTTCTTT. Variable domain in full (rest from reference TRBV29-1 and TRBJ1-1): SAVISQKPSRDICQRGTSLTIQCQVDSQVTMMFWYRQQPGQSLTLIATANQGSEATYESGFVIDKFPISRPNLTFSTLTVSNMSPEDSSIYLCSVNRAMNTEAFFGQGTRLTVV.

The V call is TRBV29-1, the J call TRBJ2-5, with D perhaps matching TRBD2 (6 bases). In germline, CDR1 is SQVTM, CDR2 ANQGSEA. This CDR3 is 12 amino acids long. Trimming took 7 bases from V and 5 from J, leaving 14 bases between them. CDR3 DNA sequence: TGCAGCGGATCGGGGGATCGGGAGACCCAGTACTTC. Translation gives CSGSGDRETQYF.

The genes are TRBV29-1 and TRBJ2-5; unclear D gene. The CDR3 spans 14 residues. V was cut by 7 bases and J by 0 bases, with 15 bases left in between. Per the germline V gene, CDR1 is SQVTM and CDR2 is ANQGSEA. CDR3 loop: CSAKETGDQETQYF. The CDR3 nucleotides are TGCAGCGCCAAAGAGACTGGGGACCAAGAGACCCAGTACTTC.

This clonotype was observed a single time. The V call is TRBV20-1, the J call TRBJ2-7; D remains ambiguous. The J call is uncertain, as TRBJ2-5 better fits the DNA end. This CDR3 comprises 12 residues. Germline V gene sequence: CDR1 DFQATT, CDR2 SNEGSKA (reference sequence). In DNA, the CDR3 is TGCAGTGCTAGTGAGGTCAGGGAGACCCAGTACTTC. Its translation: CSASEVRETQYF.

The chain couples TRBV20-1 to TRBJ2-1, with 8 bases aligning to TRBD2. CDR3 length equals 16 residues. Germline V gives CDR1 DFQATT, CDR2 SNEGSKA (reference sequence). V trimming: 0 bases; J trimming: 6 bases; junction bases outside the gene matches: 10. CDR3 coding DNA: TGCAGTGCTAGAGATATCGCGGGAGGATCTGGCAATGAGCAGTTCTTC. Protein: CSARDIAGGSGNEQFF.

The DNA for the CDR3 is TGTGCCAGCAGCTTAGCCCTGGGGGATACGCAGTATTTT. It is translated as CASSLALGDTQYF. The J gene is TRBJ2-3, the V gene TRBV7-2; D not certain. Per the germline V gene, CDR1 is SGHTA and CDR2 is FQGNSA. The CDR3 consists of 13 residues. Trimming cost V 0 bases and J 6 bases, with 7 bases left between them.

V usage is TRBV29-1 and J usage is TRBJ2-5; 10 positions match TRBD2. The germline CDR1 and CDR2 sequences are SQVTM and ANQGSEA. CDR3 length: 14 residues. With V trimmed by 4 bases and J by 2 bases, 4 bases remained unmatched. The DNA of the CDR3 is TGCAGCGTTGGGGTAGCGGGGGGACAAGAGACCCAGTACTTC. Translated, it gives CSVGVAGGQETQYF.

The CDR3 nucleotides are TGTGCCAGCAGCTTAGTACGGAACCAAGAGACCCAGTACTTC. Encoded protein: CASSLVRNQETQYF. This chain joins TRBV7-2 and TRBJ2-5; D uncertain. Germline values: CDR1 SGHTA, CDR2 FQGNSA. V lost 1 base and J lost 0, with 6 bases in between. The CDR3 has 14 residues.

The V gene is TRBV6-5, the J gene TRBJ2-7; possibly TRBD2 for D (6 bases). The J call may not be correct, given that the DNA end is closer to TRBJ2-5. This CDR3 contains 15 residues. CDR1 and CDR2 (germline): MNHEY, SVGAGI. The CDR3, as DNA: TGTGCCAGCAGTCGAGGACTCACGGGGGTGGAGACCCAGTACTTC. Residues: CASSRGLTGVETQYF.

V usage is TRBV29-1 and J usage is TRBJ1-2; TRBD1 aligns across 8 bases. V dropped 5 bases and J dropped 6; count of bases not matched to a gene: 5. The CDR3 has 12 residues. CDR1 and CDR2 from the germline V gene are SQVTM and ANQGSEA. The CDR3 is CSVSGQGNGYTF. The DNA for the CDR3 is TGCAGCGTTTCCGGACAGGGAAATGGCTACACCTTC.

The chain couples TRBV13 to TRBJ2-3; no clear D. V lost 3 bases to trimming and J lost 1 base, with 5 bases between them. Germline values: CDR1 PRHDT, CDR2 FYEKMQ (reference sequence). The CDR3 is made up of 13 amino acids. CDR3 sequence reads: CASSFHGTDTQYF. The CDR3 DNA follows: TGTGCCAGCAGCTTCCACGGCACAGATACGCAGTATTTT.

V gene TRBV27 combines with J gene TRBJ2-1; 11 bases match TRBD2. With 2 bases clipped from V and 6 bases from J, the junction kept 6 bases outside the gene matches. Germline lookup yields CDR1 MNHEY and CDR2 SMNVEV (reference sequence). CDR3 length: 16 residues. CDR3 bases: TGTGCCAGCAGTTTAGAACAACTAGCGGGAGTCAATGAGCAGTTCTTC. Translated: CASSLEQLAGVNEQFF.